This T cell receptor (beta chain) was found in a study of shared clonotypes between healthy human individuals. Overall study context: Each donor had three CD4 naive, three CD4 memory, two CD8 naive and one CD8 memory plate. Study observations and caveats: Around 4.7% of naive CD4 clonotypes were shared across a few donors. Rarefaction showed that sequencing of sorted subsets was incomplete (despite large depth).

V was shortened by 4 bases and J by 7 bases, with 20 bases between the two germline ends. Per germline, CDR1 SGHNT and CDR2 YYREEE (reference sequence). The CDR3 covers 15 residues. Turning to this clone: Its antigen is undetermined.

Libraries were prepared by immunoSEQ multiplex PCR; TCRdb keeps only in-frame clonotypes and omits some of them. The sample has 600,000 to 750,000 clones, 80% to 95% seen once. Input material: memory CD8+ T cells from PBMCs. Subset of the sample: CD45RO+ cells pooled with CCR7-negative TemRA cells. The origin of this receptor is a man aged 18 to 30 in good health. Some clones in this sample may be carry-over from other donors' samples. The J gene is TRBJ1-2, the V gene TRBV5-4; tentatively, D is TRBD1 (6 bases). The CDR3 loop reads CASSRRGGGLGGYTF. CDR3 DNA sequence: TGTGCCAGCAGCCGCCGGGGGGGCGGCTTGGGTGGCTACACCTTC.